These 14 T cell receptor beta chains were sequenced from one sample in a study of human T cells and chemical hapten exposure. TCRdb recomputed calls from the RACE reads with MiXCR, one row per CDR3 protein. The sample records tens of thousands of distinct CDR3 sequences, 6.5% to 10% being singletons. Time point here: patch test 2, 6 weeks after DPC sensitization. The treatment denotes: therapeutic diphenylcyclopropenone sensitization with weekly scalp DPC. This material consisted of whole blood, taken in connection with sensitization to the hapten diphenylcyclopropenone (DPC). The receptors here all came from a woman between 50 and 59 years old with alopecia areata. Some clones in this sample may be carry-over from other donors' samples.

The chain uses TRBV5-5 and TRBJ2-3; D gene unclear. V lost 1 base and J lost 2, with 8 bases in between. CDR1 is SGHKS, CDR2 YYEKEE, per germline (reference sequence). CDR3 length: 14 residues. CDR3 loop: CASSLSWITDTQYF. CDR3 nucleotide sequence: TGTGCCAGCAGCTTGTCATGGATCACAGATACGCAGTATTTT.

This chain connects TRBV28 to TRBJ2-3, with D perhaps matching TRBD2 (5 bases). CDR1 MDHEN and CDR2 SYDVKM come from the germline V gene. The CDR3 totals 14 residues. Trimming cost V 2 bases and J 6 bases, with 12 bases left between them. Here the CDR3 DNA reads TGTGCCAGCAGTTTACTAGCAGCCCCTGATACGCAGTATTTT. This sequence encodes CASSLLAAPDTQYF.

This clonotype was counted a few times. J is TRBJ1-3 and V is TRBV10-3; D gene uncertain. V was trimmed by 4 bases and J by 1 base, leaving 11 bases between them. This CDR3 is 15 amino acids long. Germline lookup yields CDR1 ENHRY and CDR2 SYGVKD. CDR3 loop: CAISGNSLSGNTIYF. The CDR3 region has the DNA TGTGCCATCAGTGGGAACAGTCTTTCTGGAAACACCATATATTTT.

This clonotype came up a few times. This rearrangement joins TRBV7-9 to TRBJ1-1, with TRBD1 matching 8 bases. The trim removed 4 bases at V and 0 bases at J, leaving 4 bases unmatched. Per germline, CDR1 SEHNR and CDR2 FQNEAQ (reference sequence). The CDR3 loop spans 15 amino acids. CDR3 sequence: CASSSPDRVNTEAFF. CDR3 nucleotide sequence: TGTGCCAGCAGCTCTCCGGACAGGGTGAACACTGAAGCTTTCTTT.

This chain uses TRBV18 with TRBJ2-1; 8 bases map to TRBD1. There are 16 residues in the CDR3. The germline gives CDR1 KGHSH, CDR2 LQKENI. Trimming at V came to 2 bases and at J to 3 bases, leaving 6 bases not matched to a gene. This CDR3 is CASSPTGTGFYNEQFF. The CDR3 DNA reads as TGTGCCAGCTCACCAACCGGGACAGGATTCTACAATGAGCAGTTCTTC. Using reference TRBV18 and TRBJ2-1 for the parts outside the CDR3, the full variable domain is NAGVMQNPRHLVRRRGQEARLRCSPMKGHSHVYWYRQLPEEGLKFMVYLQKENIIDESGMPKERFSAEFPKEGPSILRIQQVVRGDSAAYFCASSPTGTGFYNEQFFGPGTRLTVL.

At least ten counts were recorded for this clonotype. The chain couples TRBV2 to TRBJ1-5; perhaps TRBD1 as D (6 bases). The germline V and J ends were trimmed by 8 bases and 7 bases, with 18 bases remaining between them. This CDR3 has 14 residues. CDR1 and CDR2 from the germline V gene are SNHLY and FYNNEI. The CDR3 sequence: CASAGARDGQPQHF. The CDR3 nucleotides read TGTGCCAGCGCGGGGGCACGGGATGGGCAGCCCCAGCATTTT.

This clonotype appeared a few times. The chain is built from TRBV5-1 and TRBJ2-5, with D possibly TRBD2 on 6 matching bases. Trimming cost V 1 base and J 5 bases, with 18 bases left between them. This CDR3 is 16 amino acids long. The V gene's germline CDR1 is SGHRS and CDR2 YFSETQ. The chain's CDR3 is CASSLWRGATDETQYF. The CDR3 nucleotides read TGCGCCAGCAGCTTGTGGAGGGGCGCGACGGATGAGACCCAGTACTTC. Full variable domain (missing parts from reference TRBV5-1 and TRBJ2-5): KAGVTQTPRYLIKTRGQQVTLSCSPISGHRSVSWYQQTPGQGLQFLFEYFSETQRNKGNFPGRFSGRQFSNSRSEMNVSTLELGDSALYLCASSLWRGATDETQYFGPGTRLLVL.

This clonotype was observed at least ten times. V is TRBV19 and J is TRBJ1-5, with TRBD1 as a possible D gene (5 bases). This CDR3 contains 16 residues. Germline-derived CDR1 and CDR2 are LNHDA and SQIVND (reference sequence). Deletions cut 5 bases from V and 1 base from J, with 15 bases between. CDR3 DNA sequence: TGTGCCAGTAGTTTGACTGGGGCTAGGAGCAATCAGCCCCAGCATTTT. This encodes CASSLTGARSNQPQHF.

The chain recombines TRBV2 with TRBJ2-3; 8 bases fit TRBD1. V dropped 6 bases and J dropped 2; count of bases not matched to a gene: 7. CDR1 and CDR2 from the germline V gene are SNHLY and FYNNEI. The CDR3 is 15 residues long. CDR3 loop: CASSMTGVITDTQYF. DNA of the CDR3: TGTGCCAGCAGCATGACAGGGGTAATCACAGATACGCAGTATTTT.

This clonotype was counted only a few times. The CDR3 is CSVGSQDSGANVLTF. Here the CDR3 DNA reads TGCAGCGTTGGCAGCCAAGACTCTGGGGCCAACGTCCTGACTTTC. V is TRBV29-1 and J is TRBJ2-6; D call uncertain. Between the trimmed V and J ends, which lost 4 bases and 0 bases, there was a span of 10 bases. CDR3 length equals 15 residues. CDR1 is SQVTM and CDR2 is ANQGSEA in the germline V gene.

This clonotype was counted a few times. The CDR3 reads CASSSWTGLNTEAFF. The DNA of the CDR3 is TGTGCCAGCAGCTCTTGGACAGGCCTGAACACTGAAGCTTTCTTT. This chain joins TRBV7-9 and TRBJ1-1; 7 bases are a match to TRBD1. The length of the CDR3 is 15 residues. With V trimmed by 4 bases and J by 0 bases, 5 bases remained unmatched. In germline, CDR1 is SEHNR, CDR2 FQNEAQ (reference sequence).

This clonotype appeared a few times. The CDR3: CAIRILSTDTQYF. The CDR3 nucleotides are TGTGCCATCAGAATTTTAAGCACAGATACGCAGTATTTT. V and J are TRBV10-3 and TRBJ2-3, with D uncertain. The CDR3 is 13 amino acids. Trimming pared 6 bases from V and 0 bases from J, leaving 7 bases between. CDR1 and CDR2 from the germline V gene are ENHRY and SYGVKD.

This clonotype occurred a few times. V usage is TRBV6-1 and J usage is TRBJ1-2; D is unclear. CDR1 is MNHNS and CDR2 is SASEGT in the germline V gene. The CDR3 is 12 residues long. Deletions cut 9 bases from V and 3 bases from J, with 11 bases between. As DNA, the CDR3 is TGTGCCAGTGGATCAGTGGACTATGGCTACACCTTC. Translation: CASGSVDYGYTF.

Only a few counts were recorded for this clonotype. The chain uses TRBV29-1 and TRBJ2-1; no definite D call. Trimming took off 5 bases at V and 8 bases at J, with 7 bases between the two ends. The CDR3 is 10 amino acids. From germline, CDR1 is SQVTM and CDR2 ANQGSEA. For the CDR3, the DNA is TGCAGCGTTCTGAGGTATGAGCAGTTCTTC. Its translation is CSVLRYEQFF.